Reported below is one T cell receptor (beta chain). TCRdb keeps only in-frame clones here, not all; method: immunoSEQ multiplex PCR. Counted here are under 200,000 clones, approximately 87% occurring once; the ten biggest clones make up about 6.6%. Participants spanned ages about 18 to 89 years and resided in 20 to 30 US areas. The study assigned cohorts using participant-reported clinical history. The record originates from a study of blood T cell repertoires in COVID-19. Study overall: Samples of COVID-19 (acute and convalescent) were obtained from the United States, Italy and Spain. Sources were T cells, B-cell-depleted T cells, or PBMCs; the material itself was cDNA or gDNA.

Source material: PBMCs or T cells enriched from blood (not recorded which). The source is a woman in her fifties or sixties who had recovered from COVID-19.

For the CDR3, the DNA is TGTGCCAGCAGCGCGACAGGGACCGACTACGAGCAGTACTTC. Protein product: CASSATGTDYEQYF. This chain joins TRBV9 and TRBJ2-7; 7 bases are shared with TRBD1. Germline CDR1 is SGDLS and CDR2 is YYNGEE. Trimming removed 3 bases from V and 3 bases from J; junction bases left unmatched: 6. The CDR3 spans 14 residues.